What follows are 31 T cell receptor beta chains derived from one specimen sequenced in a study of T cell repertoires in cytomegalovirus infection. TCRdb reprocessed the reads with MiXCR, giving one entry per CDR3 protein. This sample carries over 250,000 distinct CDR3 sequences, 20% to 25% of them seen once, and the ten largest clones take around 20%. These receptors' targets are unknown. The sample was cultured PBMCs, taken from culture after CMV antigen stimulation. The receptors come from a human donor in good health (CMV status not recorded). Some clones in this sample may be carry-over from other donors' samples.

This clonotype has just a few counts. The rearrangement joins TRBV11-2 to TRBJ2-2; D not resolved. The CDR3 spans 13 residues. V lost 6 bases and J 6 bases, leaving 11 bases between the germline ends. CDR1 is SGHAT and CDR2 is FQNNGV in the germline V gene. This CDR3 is CASSLNYAGELFF. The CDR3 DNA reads TGTGCCAGCAGTCTAAACTACGCCGGGGAGCTGTTTTTT.

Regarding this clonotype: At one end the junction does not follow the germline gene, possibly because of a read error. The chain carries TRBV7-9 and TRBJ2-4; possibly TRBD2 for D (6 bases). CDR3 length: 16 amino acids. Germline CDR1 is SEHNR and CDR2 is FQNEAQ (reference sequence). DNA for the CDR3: TGTGCCAGCAGCTTAGCGGCGGGATACCAGAAGGGTGGTATGCACTTC. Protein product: CASSLAAGYQKGGMHF.

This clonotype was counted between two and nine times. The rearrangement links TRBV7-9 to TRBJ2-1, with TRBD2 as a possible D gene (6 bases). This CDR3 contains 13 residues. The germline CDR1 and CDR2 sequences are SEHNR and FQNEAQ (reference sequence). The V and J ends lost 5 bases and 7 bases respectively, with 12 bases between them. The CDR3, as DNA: TGTGCCAGCAGCCGCGCGGGAATAAATGAGCAGTTCTTC. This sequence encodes CASSRAGINEQFF.

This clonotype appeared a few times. The CDR3 here is CASKRQGNTGELFF. The CDR3 DNA follows: TGCGCCAGCAAGAGGCAGGGGAACACCGGGGAGCTGTTTTTT. The rearrangement links TRBV10-2 to TRBJ2-2; D perhaps matches TRBD1 (5 bases). The germline V and J ends were trimmed by 7 bases and 1 base, with 10 bases remaining between them. The germline CDR1 and CDR2 sequences are WSHSY and SAAADI. The CDR3 is 14 residues long.

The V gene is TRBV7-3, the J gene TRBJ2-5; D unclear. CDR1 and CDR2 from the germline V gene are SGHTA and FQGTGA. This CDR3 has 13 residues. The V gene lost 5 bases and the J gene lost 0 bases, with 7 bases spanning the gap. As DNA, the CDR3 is TGTGCCAGCAGCCGCTCCCACCAAGAGACCCAGTACTTC. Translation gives CASSRSHQETQYF. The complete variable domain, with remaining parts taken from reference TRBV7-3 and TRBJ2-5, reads GAGVSQTPSNKVTEKGKYVELRCDPISGHTALYWYRQSLGQGPEFLIYFQGTGAADDSGLPNDRFFAVRPEGSVSTLKIQRTERGDSAVYLCASSRSHQETQYFGPGTRLLVL.

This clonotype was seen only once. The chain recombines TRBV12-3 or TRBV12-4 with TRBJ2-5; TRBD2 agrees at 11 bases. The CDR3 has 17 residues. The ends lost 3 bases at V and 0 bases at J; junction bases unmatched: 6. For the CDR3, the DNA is TGTGCCAGCAGTTTGTCGGGACTAGCGGAGCACCAAGAGACCCAGTACTTC. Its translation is CASSLSGLAEHQETQYF.

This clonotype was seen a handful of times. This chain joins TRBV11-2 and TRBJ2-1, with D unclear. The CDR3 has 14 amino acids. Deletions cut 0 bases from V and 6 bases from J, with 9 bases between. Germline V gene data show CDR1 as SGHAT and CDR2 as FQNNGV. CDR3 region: CASSLEYSSNEQFF. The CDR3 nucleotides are TGTGCCAGCAGCTTAGAGTATTCTTCCAATGAGCAGTTCTTC.

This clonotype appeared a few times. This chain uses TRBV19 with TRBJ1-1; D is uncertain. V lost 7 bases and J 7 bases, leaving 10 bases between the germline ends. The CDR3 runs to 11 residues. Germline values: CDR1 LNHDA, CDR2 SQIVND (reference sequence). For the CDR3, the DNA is TGTGCCAGTAACAGTGGGGTTGAAGCTTTCTTT. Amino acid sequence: CASNSGVEAFF.

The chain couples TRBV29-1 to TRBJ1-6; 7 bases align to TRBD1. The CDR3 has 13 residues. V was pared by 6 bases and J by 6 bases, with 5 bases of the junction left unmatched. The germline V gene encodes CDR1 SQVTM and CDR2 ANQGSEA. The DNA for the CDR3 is TGCAGCGTCGTGACAGGGACTAATTCACCCCTCCACTTT. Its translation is CSVVTGTNSPLHF. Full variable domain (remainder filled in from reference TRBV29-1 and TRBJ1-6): SAVISQKPSRDICQRGTSLTIQCQVDSQVTMMFWYRQQPGQSLTLIATANQGSEATYESGFVIDKFPISRPNLTFSTLTVSNMSPEDSSIYLCSVVTGTNSPLHFGNGTRLTVT.

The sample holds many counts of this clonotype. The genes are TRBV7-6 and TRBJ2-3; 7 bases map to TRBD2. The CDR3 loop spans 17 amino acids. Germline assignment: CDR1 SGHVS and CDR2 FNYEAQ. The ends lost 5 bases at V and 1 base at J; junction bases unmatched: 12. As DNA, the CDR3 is TGTGCCAGCAGCCCCCAACGGCGGGAGATCGGCACAGATACGCAGTATTTT. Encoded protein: CASSPQRREIGTDTQYF.

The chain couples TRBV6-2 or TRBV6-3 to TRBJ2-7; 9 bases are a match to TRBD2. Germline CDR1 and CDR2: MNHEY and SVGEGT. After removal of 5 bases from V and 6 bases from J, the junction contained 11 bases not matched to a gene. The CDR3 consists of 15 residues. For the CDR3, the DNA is TGTGCCAGCAGTCGGCAGGCGGGACTAGCATCCGAGCAGTACGTC. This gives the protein CASSRQAGLASEQYV.

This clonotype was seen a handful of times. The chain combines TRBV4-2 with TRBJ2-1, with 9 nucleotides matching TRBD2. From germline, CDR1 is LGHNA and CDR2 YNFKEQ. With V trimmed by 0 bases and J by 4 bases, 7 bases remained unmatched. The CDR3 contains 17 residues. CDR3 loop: CASSQEGVTSGYNEQFF. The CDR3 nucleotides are TGTGCCAGCAGCCAAGAGGGGGTGACTAGCGGATACAATGAGCAGTTCTTC.

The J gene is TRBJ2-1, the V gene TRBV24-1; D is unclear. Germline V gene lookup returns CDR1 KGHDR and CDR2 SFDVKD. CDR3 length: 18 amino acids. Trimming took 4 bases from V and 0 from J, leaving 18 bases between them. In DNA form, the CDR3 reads TGTGCCACCAGTGACCCCACTACCGGGCCGGGCTCCTACAATGAGCAGTTCTTC. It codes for CATSDPTTGPGSYNEQFF.

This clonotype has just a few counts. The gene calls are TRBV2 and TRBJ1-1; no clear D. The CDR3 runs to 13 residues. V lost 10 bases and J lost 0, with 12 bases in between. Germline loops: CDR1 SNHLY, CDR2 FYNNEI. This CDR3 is CATQTRVNTEAFF. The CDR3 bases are TGTGCCACCCAGACGCGGGTGAACACTGAAGCTTTCTTT.

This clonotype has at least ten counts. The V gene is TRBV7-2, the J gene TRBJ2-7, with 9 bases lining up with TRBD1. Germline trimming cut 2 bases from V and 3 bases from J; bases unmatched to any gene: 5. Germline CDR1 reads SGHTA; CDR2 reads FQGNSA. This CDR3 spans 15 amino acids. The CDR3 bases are TGTGCCAGCAGCTTATACGGACAGGGGAACTACGAGCAGTACTTC. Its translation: CASSLYGQGNYEQYF.

The CDR3 DNA reads as TGCGCCAGCAGCTCCGCAAGTCTAGGGGAAACCCAGTACTTC. Translated, it gives CASSSASLGETQYF. The rearrangement uses TRBV5-1 and TRBJ2-5, with D possibly matching TRBD1 (5 bases). The CDR3 runs 14 residues. Germline V lookup: CDR1 SGHRS, CDR2 YFSETQ. V lost 3 bases and J lost 8, with 17 bases in between.

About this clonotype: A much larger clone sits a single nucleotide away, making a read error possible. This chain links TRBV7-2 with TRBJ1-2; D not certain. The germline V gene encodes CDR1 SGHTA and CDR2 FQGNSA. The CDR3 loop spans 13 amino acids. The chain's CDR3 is CARSLGQWDGYTF. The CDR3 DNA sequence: TGTGCCCGCAGCTTAGGTCAATGGGATGGCTACACCTTC.

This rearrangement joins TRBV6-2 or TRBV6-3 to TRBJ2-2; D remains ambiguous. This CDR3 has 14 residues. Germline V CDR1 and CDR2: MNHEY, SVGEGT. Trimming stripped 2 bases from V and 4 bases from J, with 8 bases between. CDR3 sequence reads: CASSYARTTGELFF. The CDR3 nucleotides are TGTGCCAGCAGTTACGCTAGAACCACCGGGGAGCTGTTTTTT.

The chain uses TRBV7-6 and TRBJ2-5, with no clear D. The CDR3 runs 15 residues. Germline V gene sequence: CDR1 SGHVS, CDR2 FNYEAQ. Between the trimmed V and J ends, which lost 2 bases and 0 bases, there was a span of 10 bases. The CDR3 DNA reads TGTGCCAGCAGCTTAAATGGGCGAAACCAAGAGACCCAGTACTTC. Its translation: CASSLNGRNQETQYF.

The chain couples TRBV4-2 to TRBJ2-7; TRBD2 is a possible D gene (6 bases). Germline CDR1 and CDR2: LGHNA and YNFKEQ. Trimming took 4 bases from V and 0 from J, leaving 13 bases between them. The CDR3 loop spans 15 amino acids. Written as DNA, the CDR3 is TGTGCCAGCAGCCCCTACGGAGGGAACTCCTACGAGCAGTACTTC. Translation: CASSPYGGNSYEQYF.

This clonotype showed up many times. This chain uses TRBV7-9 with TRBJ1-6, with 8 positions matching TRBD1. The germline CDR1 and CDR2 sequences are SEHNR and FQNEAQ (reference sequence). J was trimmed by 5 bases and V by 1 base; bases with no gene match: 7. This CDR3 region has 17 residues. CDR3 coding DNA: TGTGCCAGCAGCTTAGAACGGACAGGGCGGGATAATTCACCCCTCCACTTT. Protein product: CASSLERTGRDNSPLHF.

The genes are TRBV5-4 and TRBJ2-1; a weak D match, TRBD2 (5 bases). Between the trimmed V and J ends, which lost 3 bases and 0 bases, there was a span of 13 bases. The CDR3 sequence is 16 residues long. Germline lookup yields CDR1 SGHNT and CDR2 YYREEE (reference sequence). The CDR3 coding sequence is TGTGCCAGCAGCTCCCGGAGGATAAGCTCCTACAATGAGCAGTTCTTC. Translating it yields CASSSRRISSYNEQFF.

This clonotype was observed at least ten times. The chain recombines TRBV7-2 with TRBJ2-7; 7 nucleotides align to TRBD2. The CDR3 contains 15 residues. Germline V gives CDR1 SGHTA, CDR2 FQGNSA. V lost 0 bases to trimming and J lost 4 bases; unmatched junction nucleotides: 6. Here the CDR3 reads CASSLARGSPYEQYF. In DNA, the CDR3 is TGTGCCAGCAGCTTAGCGCGCGGGAGCCCGTACGAGCAGTACTTC.

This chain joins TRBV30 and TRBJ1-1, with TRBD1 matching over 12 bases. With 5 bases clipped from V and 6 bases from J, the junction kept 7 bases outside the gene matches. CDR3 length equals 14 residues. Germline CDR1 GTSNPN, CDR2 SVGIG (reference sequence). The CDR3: CAWGWGQGAAEAFF. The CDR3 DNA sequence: TGTGCCTGGGGGTGGGGACAGGGGGCCGCTGAAGCTTTCTTT.

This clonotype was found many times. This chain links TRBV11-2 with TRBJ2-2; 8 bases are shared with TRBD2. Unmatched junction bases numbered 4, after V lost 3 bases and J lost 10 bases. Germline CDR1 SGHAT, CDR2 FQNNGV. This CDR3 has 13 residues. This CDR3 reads CASSFGTSLELFF. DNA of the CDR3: TGTGCCAGCAGCTTTGGGACTAGTCTGGAGCTGTTTTTT.

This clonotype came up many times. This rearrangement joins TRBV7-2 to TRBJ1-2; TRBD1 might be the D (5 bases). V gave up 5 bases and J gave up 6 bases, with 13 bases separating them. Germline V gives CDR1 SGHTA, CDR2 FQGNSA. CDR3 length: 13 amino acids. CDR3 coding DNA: TGTGCCAGCAGCCACAGGTTGGGGAATGGCTACACCTTC. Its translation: CASSHRLGNGYTF.

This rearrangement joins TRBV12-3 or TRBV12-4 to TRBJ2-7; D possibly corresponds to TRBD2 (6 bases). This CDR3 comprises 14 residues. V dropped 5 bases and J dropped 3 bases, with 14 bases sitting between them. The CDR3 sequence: CASSRAGKSYEQYF. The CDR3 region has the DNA TGTGCCAGCAGTCGAGCGGGTAAGAGCTACGAGCAGTACTTC.

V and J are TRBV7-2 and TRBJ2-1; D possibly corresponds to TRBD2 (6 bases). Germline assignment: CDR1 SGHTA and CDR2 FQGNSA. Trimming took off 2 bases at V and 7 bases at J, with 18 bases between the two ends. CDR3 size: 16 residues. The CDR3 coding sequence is TGTGCCAGCAGCTTACAGTACGGGGGAGAGAAGAATGAGCAGTTCTTC. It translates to CASSLQYGGEKNEQFF. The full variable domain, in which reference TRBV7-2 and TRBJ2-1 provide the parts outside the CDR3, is GAGVSQSPSNKVTEKGKDVELRCDPISGHTALYWYRQSLGQGLEFLIYFQGNSAPDKSGLPSDRFSAERTGGSVSTLTIQRTQQEDSAVYLCASSLQYGGEKNEQFFGPGTRLTVL.

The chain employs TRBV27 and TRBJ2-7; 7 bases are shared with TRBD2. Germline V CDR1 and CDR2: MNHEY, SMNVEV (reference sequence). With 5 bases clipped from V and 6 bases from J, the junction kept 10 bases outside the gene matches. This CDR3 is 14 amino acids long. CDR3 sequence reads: CASSASGNEREQYF. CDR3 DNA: TGTGCCAGCAGTGCAAGCGGGAATGAACGCGAGCAGTACTTC.

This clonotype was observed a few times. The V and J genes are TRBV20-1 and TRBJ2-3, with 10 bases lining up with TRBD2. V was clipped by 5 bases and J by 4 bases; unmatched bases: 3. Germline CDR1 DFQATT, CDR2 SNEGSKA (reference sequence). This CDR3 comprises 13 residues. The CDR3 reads CSAPSGRADTQYF. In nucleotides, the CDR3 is TGCAGTGCTCCGAGCGGGAGGGCAGATACGCAGTATTTT.

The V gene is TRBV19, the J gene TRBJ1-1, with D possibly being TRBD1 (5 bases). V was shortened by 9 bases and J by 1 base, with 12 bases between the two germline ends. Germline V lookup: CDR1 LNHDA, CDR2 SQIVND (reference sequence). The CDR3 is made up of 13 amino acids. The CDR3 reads CASAVGENTEAFF. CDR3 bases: TGTGCCAGCGCCGTAGGGGAGAACACTGAAGCTTTCTTT.